This T cell receptor (beta chain) was sequenced for a study of T cells in Graves' hyperthyroidism and ophthalmopathy. About the research overall: At the time of initial diagnosis and before any treatment, peripheral blood was collected.

The PBMCs studied were ones that came from roughly 9.1 ml fresh peripheral blood. This clonotype came up many times. The target antigen is unknown. Findings of the study overall: Most thyroid-expanded clonotypes above 0.001 were also found in blood.

This CDR3 has 12 amino acids. Trimming cost V 5 bases and J 4 bases, with 8 bases left between them. The germline CDR1 and CDR2 sequences are LNHNV and YYDKDF (reference sequence). Regions amplified from RNA transcripts were the TCR beta CDR3 regions. RT-PCR in the first round (using the HTBI primer set) targeted the TCR CDR3. Via MiXCR, TCRdb re-called the multiplex PCR reads, giving one row per CDR3 protein. Of about 640,000 distinct CDR3 sequences in the sample, about 20% were seen once. The rearrangement joins TRBV15 to TRBJ2-5; D is uncertain. The sample taken for sequencing was blood. The TCR sequence derives from a man younger than 40 with Graves' ophthalmopathy. Written as DNA, the CDR3 is TGTGCCACCAGCGTGGGTTCAGAGACCCAGTACTTC. Translated, it gives CATSVGSETQYF.